This is a list of T cell receptor beta chains from one sample in a study of identical twins. TCRdb ran MiXCR on the 5' RACE reads and lists one entry per CDR3 protein. The sample holds 400,000 to 550,000 distinct CDR3 sequences; approximately 14% are singletons and the top ten take more than 0.8%. These data also formed part of another study, on yellow fever vaccine responses in identical twins.

Material: CD4+ T cells sorted from blood. Receptor source: a woman aged 18-29 years in good health. CDR3s include the opening cysteine and the closing phenylalanine or tryptophan. The D gene is left open where the match is weak. Size tells how often a clone was seen (once, few, many) or the class of an expanded clone, and some rows leave it out.

abundance	d_gene	j_gene	v_gene	CDR3aa	CDR3nt
many	TRBD2	TRBJ2-7	TRBV25-1	CATSWEGPYEQYF	TGTGCCACCTCATGGGAGGGCCCCTACGAGCAGTACTTC
few	TRBD2	TRBJ2-1	TRBV7-9	CASSLEGLVYNEQFF	TGTGCCAGCAGCTTAGAGGGACTAGTCTACAATGAGCAGTTCTTC
few	TRBD2	TRBJ2-7	TRBV20-1	CSASSLAGNSYEQYF	TGCAGTGCTAGTTCGCTAGCGGGTAACTCCTACGAGCAGTACTTC
many	.	TRBJ2-7	TRBV12-3/TRBV12-4	CASALRLSSYEQYF	TGTGCCAGTGCTCTGAGACTAAGCTCCTACGAGCAGTACTTC
many	TRBD2	TRBJ2-1	TRBV20-1	CSARHTGGGSYNEQFF	TGCAGTGCTAGGCATACGGGAGGGGGCTCCTACAATGAGCAGTTCTTC
many	.	TRBJ2-3	TRBV7-2	CASGFTDTQYF	TGTGCCAGCGGATTCACAGATACGCAGTATTTT
.	.	TRBJ2-5	TRBV20-1	CSARRYPQETQYF	TGCAGTGCAAGACGCTACCCCCAAGAGACCCAGTACTTC
.	.	TRBJ2-5	TRBV4-1	CASSPYPGKETQYF	TGCGCCAGCAGCCCTTATCCGGGGAAGGAGACCCAGTACTTC
few	TRBD2	TRBJ2-7	TRBV11-2	CASGLGLAGAYEQYF	TGTGCCAGCGGCTTGGGGTTAGCGGGAGCTTACGAGCAGTACTTC
few	TRBD1	TRBJ2-7	TRBV6-1	CASSKEGTGIREQYF	TGTGCCAGCAGTAAGGAGGGGACAGGGATTCGGGAGCAGTACTTC
.	.	TRBJ1-4	TRBV7-2	CASSLSTDNEKLFF	TGTGCCAGCAGCTTAAGTACAGATAATGAAAAACTGTTTTTT
few	.	TRBJ2-7	TRBV7-9	CASSPDSSGPYEQYF	TGTGCCAGCAGCCCGGACAGTAGCGGGCCGTACGAGCAGTACTTC
once	TRBD1	TRBJ2-3	TRBV7-2	CASSYRGPADTQYF	TGTGCCAGCAGCTACAGGGGGCCGGCAGATACGCAGTATTTT
.	.	TRBJ2-7	TRBV30	CAWSPISYEQYF	TGTGCCTGGAGCCCAATCTCCTACGAGCAGTACTTC
few	.	TRBJ2-5	TRBV20-1	CSARPFETQYF	TGCAGTGCTAGACCCTTTGAGACCCAGTACTTC
.	.	TRBJ1-5	TRBV27	CASSLSYLGQPQHF	TGTGCCAGCAGTTTATCGTATCTCGGTCAGCCCCAGCATTTT
.	.	TRBJ1-3	TRBV12-3/TRBV12-4	CASGDHSGNTIYF	TGTGCCAGCGGGGACCACTCTGGAAACACCATATATTTT
.	TRBD2	TRBJ2-1	TRBV9	CASSVVGTSGNEQFF	TGTGCCAGCAGCGTAGTTGGGACTAGCGGAAATGAGCAGTTCTTC
.	.	TRBJ1-5	TRBV5-6	CASSQSYNQPQHF	TGTGCCAGCTCTCAGAGTTACAATCAGCCCCAGCATTTT
few	TRBD2	TRBJ2-1	TRBV7-9	CASSASGGATEQFF	TGTGCCAGCAGCGCTAGCGGGGGGGCGACTGAGCAGTTCTTC
few	.	TRBJ2-7	TRBV14	CASSQEIGTYEQYF	TGTGCCAGCAGCCAAGAAATAGGGACATACGAGCAGTACTTC
few	.	TRBJ2-1	TRBV7-8	CASSLRQNRYNEQFF	TGTGCCAGCAGCTTACGACAGAACCGCTACAATGAGCAGTTCTTC
.	TRBD2	TRBJ2-2	TRBV2	CASSTSGGNTGELFF	TGTGCCAGCAGTACTAGCGGAGGGAACACCGGGGAGCTGTTTTTT
few	.	TRBJ1-6	TRBV2	CASSLKGGEDYNSPLHF	TGTGCCAGCAGCCTAAAGGGGGGAGAAGACTATAATTCACCCCTCCACTTT
few	.	TRBJ2-7	TRBV3-1	CASSSWGAPYEQYF	TGTGCCAGCAGCAGTTGGGGGGCACCCTACGAGCAGTACTTC
many	.	TRBJ1-6	TRBV12-3/TRBV12-4	CASSLYKNSPLHF	TGTGCCAGCAGTCTCTACAAGAATTCACCCCTCCACTTT
.	TRBD2	TRBJ2-1	TRBV28	CASSFLAGGLWNEQFF	TGTGCCAGCAGTTTCTTAGCGGGGGGGCTATGGAATGAGCAGTTCTTC
few	TRBD2	TRBJ2-1	TRBV5-1	CASSLSTSGRDNEQFF	TGCGCCAGCAGCTTGTCCACTAGCGGCAGAGACAATGAGCAGTTCTTC
few	TRBD1	TRBJ1-2	TRBV7-3	CASSAGGQPNYGYTF	TGTGCCAGCAGCGCAGGGGGGCAACCGAACTATGGCTACACCTTC